The 14 T cell receptor beta chains below all came from one sample that was sequenced in a study of T cells in Graves' hyperthyroidism and ophthalmopathy (dated by TCRdb to the late 2010s). Library generation was performed with multiplex PCR. The reads were generated on an Illumina HiSeq 2000. The TCR beta CDR3 regions were amplified from RNA transcripts. A first-round RT-PCR of the TCR CDR3 used the HTBI primer set with the Qiagen OneStep RT-PCR kit. The public reads were run again by TCRdb, first through fastp at Q25 and then through MiXCR, and only productive beta chains were kept. Rows are unified per CDR3 protein, each entry keeping the most common DNA and genes. The sample table holds 300,000 to 450,000 distinct CDR3 sequences, of which about 15% were seen once. The ten top clones hold roughly a fifth of the sample. The specimen sequenced was blood. These receptors came from a woman aged 25 to 45 with Graves' ophthalmopathy.

This clonotype was seen ten or more times. The V call is TRBV7-2, the J call TRBJ2-3, with D perhaps matching TRBD1 (5 bases). The CDR3 consists of 16 residues. V was pared by 0 bases and J by 7 bases, with 17 bases between. CDR1 and CDR2 (germline): SGHTA, FQGNSA. The CDR3 sequence is CASSLAEDTAFYTQYF. The CDR3, as DNA: TGTGCCAGCAGCTTAGCCGAGGACACGGCGTTTTATACGCAGTATTTT. The entire variable domain, with the rest obtained from reference TRBV7-2 and TRBJ2-3, is as follows: GAGVSQSPSNKVTEKGKDVELRCDPISGHTALYWYRQSLGQGLEFLIYFQGNSAPDKSGLPSDRFSAERTGGSVSTLTIQRTQQEDSAVYLCASSLAEDTAFYTQYFGPGTRLTVL.

This clonotype was found a few times. The chain is built from TRBV29-1 and TRBJ1-2, with a tentative D call TRBD1 (5 bases). The CDR3 runs 11 residues. Germline values: CDR1 SQVTM, CDR2 ANQGSEA. V was clipped by 6 bases and J by 4 bases, with 9 bases between them. DNA of the CDR3: TGCAGCGTCCTGGGGGGCTATGGCTACACCTTC. Protein: CSVLGGYGYTF.

For this clonotype: The final CDR3 position lacks the conserved phenylalanine or tryptophan, pointing to a likely read error. This chain joins TRBV20-1 and TRBJ1-6, with TRBD1 matching 7 bases. The CDR3 is 14 residues long. Germline V CDR1 and CDR2: DFQATT, SNEGSKA (reference sequence). After removal of 6 bases from V and 4 bases from J, the junction contained 6 bases not matched to a gene. CDR3 loop: CSAPPGGYNSPLHL. The CDR3 bases are TGCAGTGCGCCCCCAGGGGGATATAATTCACCCCTCCACCTT.

This clonotype was picked up many times. This chain connects TRBV29-1 to TRBJ2-2; D is ambiguous. This CDR3 contains 12 residues. Per germline, CDR1 SQVTM and CDR2 ANQGSEA. V dropped 6 bases and J dropped 3 bases, with 8 bases sitting between them. This chain's CDR3 is CSVSQHTGELFF. The DNA of the CDR3 is TGCAGCGTCTCACAGCACACCGGGGAGCTGTTTTTT.

This clonotype was counted ten times or more. The chain is built from TRBV20-1 and TRBJ1-2; possibly TRBD1 for D (6 bases). The germline V and J ends were trimmed by 4 bases and 3 bases, with 15 bases remaining between them. This CDR3 contains 14 residues. CDR1 and CDR2 from the germline V gene are DFQATT and SNEGSKA (reference sequence). Here the CDR3 DNA reads TGCAGTGCTATACGGGGGGCAGCGGACTATGGCTACACCTTC. It translates to CSAIRGAADYGYTF.

In this sample, this clonotype turned up many times. The chain joins TRBV20-1 to TRBJ2-2, with D possibly TRBD2 on 6 matching bases. Germline values: CDR1 DFQATT, CDR2 SNEGSKA (reference sequence). The germline V and J ends were trimmed by 3 bases and 2 bases, with 10 bases remaining between them. The length of the CDR3 is 14 residues. The CDR3 sequence: CSARGLQNTGELFF. As DNA, the CDR3 is TGCAGTGCTAGGGGACTTCAAAACACCGGGGAGCTGTTTTTT.

This chain links TRBV2 with TRBJ2-4; D may be TRBD1 (5 bases). Trimming shortened V by 2 bases and J by 0 bases, and 11 bases separated the two germline ends. The V gene's germline CDR1 is SNHLY and CDR2 FYNNEI. The CDR3 consists of 16 residues. The CDR3 loop is CASSELGVVAKNIQYF. CDR3 sequence (DNA): TGTGCCAGCAGTGAACTAGGGGTTGTAGCCAAAAACATTCAGTACTTC.

This clonotype was observed at least ten times. The chain couples TRBV30 to TRBJ1-1; no firm D call. Germline values: CDR1 GTSNPN, CDR2 SVGIG (reference sequence). This CDR3 has 12 residues. V lost 2 bases and J 0 bases, leaving 4 bases between the germline ends. DNA of the CDR3: TGTGCCTGGAGTCGTGTGAACACTGAAGCTTTCTTT. Its translation is CAWSRVNTEAFF.

The sample holds many counts of this clonotype. The chain carries TRBV20-1 and TRBJ2-3; TRBD1 aligns across 10 bases. With V trimmed by 1 base and J by 6 bases, 7 bases remained unmatched. Germline CDR1 reads DFQATT; CDR2 reads SNEGSKA (reference sequence). The CDR3 totals 15 residues. The CDR3 sequence is CSARGWDRGRDTQYF. DNA for the CDR3: TGCAGTGCTAGAGGATGGGACAGGGGCAGGGATACGCAGTATTTT.

J is TRBJ1-4 and V is TRBV10-3; 9 nucleotides match TRBD1. The CDR3 spans 13 residues. From germline, CDR1 is ENHRY and CDR2 SYGVKD. Trimming cost V 11 bases and J 7 bases; bases outside gene matches: 8. As DNA, the CDR3 is TGTGCCTCGGCCGGGACAGGGCTTGAAAAACTGTTTTTT. It is translated as CASAGTGLEKLFF.

This clonotype was recorded many times. The V gene is TRBV12-3 or TRBV12-4, the J gene TRBJ1-2; possibly TRBD1 for D (6 bases). Trimming removed 6 bases at V and 4 bases at J, with 15 bases between. CDR3 length: 14 amino acids. Written as DNA, the CDR3 is TGTGCCAGCAGCCGCAGGGGCTGGGGCTATGGCTACACCTTC. It encodes CASSRRGWGYGYTF.

This clonotype occurred many times. CDR3 loop: CASSPGQIAQYF. For the CDR3, the DNA is TGTGCCAGCAGCCCGGGACAGATCGCGCAGTATTTT. V gene TRBV3-1 combines with J gene TRBJ2-3; 7 bases map to TRBD1. The CDR3 is 12 residues long. Looked up from germline, CDR1 is LGHDT and CDR2 is YNNKEL (reference sequence). The V and J ends lost 4 bases and 10 bases, in that order; junction bases with no gene match: 5.

The table lists this clonotype with many counts. CDR3 loop: CASSLGLAGVSGELFF. CDR3 coding DNA: TGTGCCAGCAGCTTGGGACTAGCGGGGGTGTCCGGGGAGCTGTTTTTT. J is TRBJ2-2 and V is TRBV11-2, with 14 bases matching TRBD2. The germline V gene has CDR1 SGHAT and CDR2 FQNNGV. The CDR3 runs to 16 residues. V lost 3 bases, J lost 6 bases, and 3 bases stayed unmatched. Full variable domain (missing parts from reference TRBV11-2 and TRBJ2-2): EAGVAQSPRYKIIEKRQSVAFWCNPISGHATLYWYQQILGQGPKLLIQFQNNGVVDDSQLPKDRFSAERLKGVDSTLKIQPAKLEDSAVYLCASSLGLAGVSGELFFGEGSRLTVL.

This clonotype was found a few times. The chain is built from TRBV20-1 and TRBJ2-2; D is undetermined. Trimming left V 6 bases short and J 5 bases short, with 16 bases between. Germline CDR1 reads DFQATT; CDR2 reads SNEGSKA (reference sequence). The CDR3 covers 14 residues. The DNA for the CDR3 is TGCAGTGCCCCAAGAGATGCGTGGACCGGGGAGCTGTTTTTT. Amino acid sequence: CSAPRDAWTGELFF.